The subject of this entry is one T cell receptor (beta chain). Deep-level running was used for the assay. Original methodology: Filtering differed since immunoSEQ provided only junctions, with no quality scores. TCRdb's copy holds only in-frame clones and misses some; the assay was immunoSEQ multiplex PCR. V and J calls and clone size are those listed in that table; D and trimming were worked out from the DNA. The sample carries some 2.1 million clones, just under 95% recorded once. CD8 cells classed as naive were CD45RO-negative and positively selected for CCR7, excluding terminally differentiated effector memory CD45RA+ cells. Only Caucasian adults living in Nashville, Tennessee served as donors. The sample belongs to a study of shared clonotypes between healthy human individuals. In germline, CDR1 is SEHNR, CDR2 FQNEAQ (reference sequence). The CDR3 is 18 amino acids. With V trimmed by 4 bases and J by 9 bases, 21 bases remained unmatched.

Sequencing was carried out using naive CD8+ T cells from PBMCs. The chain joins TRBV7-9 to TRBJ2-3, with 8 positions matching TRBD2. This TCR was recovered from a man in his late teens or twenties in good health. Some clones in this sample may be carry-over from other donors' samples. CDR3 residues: CASSSSGSGGPVVETQYF. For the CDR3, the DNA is TGTGCCAGCAGCTCAAGCGGCTCGGGAGGGCCGGTCGTTGAAACGCAGTATTTT.